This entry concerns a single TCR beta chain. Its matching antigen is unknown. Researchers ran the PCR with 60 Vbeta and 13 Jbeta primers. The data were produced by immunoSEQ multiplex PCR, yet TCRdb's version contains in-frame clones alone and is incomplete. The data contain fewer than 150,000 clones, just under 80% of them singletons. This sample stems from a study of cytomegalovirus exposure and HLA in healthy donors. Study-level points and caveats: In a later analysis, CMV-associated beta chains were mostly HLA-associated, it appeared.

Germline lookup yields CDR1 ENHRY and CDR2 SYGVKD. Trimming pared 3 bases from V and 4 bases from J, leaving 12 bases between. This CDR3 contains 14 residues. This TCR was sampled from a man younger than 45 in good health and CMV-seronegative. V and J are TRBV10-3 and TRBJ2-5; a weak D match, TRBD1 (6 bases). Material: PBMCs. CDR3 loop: CAISDKQGGETQYF. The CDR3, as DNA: TGTGCCATCAGTGATAAACAGGGTGGAGAGACCCAGTACTTC.